What follows is one T cell receptor beta chain and its context. This clone's antigen is unknown. No much larger clonotype is one base removed from it; base qualities were not supplied. In the prospective study, participants were roughly 18 to 100 years old, resided in 25 or so geographic areas of the United States, and were enrolled through a virtual design. In the prospective study, participants were assigned to cohorts based on the clinical history participants reported in a screening survey and a study questionnaire. Exposed participants had been in contact, within 2 weeks of entering the study, with a person who had a PCR-confirmed or clinician-diagnosed case of COVID-19. Each participant in the prospective study had whole blood, serum and a nasopharyngeal or oropharyngeal swab collected by mobile phlebotomists. Over a roughly 2-month period, participants in the prospective study had the option of providing additional blood draws and questionnaires. Before DNA extraction, prospective study blood samples were shipped either frozen or at room temperature.

This record belongs to a study of blood T cell repertoires in COVID-19 (dated by TCRdb to the early 2020s). About the investigation overall: Samples covering the acute and convalescent phases of COVID-19 were provided by collaborators in the United States, Italy and Spain. The material from the prospective study consisted of cDNA or gDNA derived from T cells, B-cell-depleted T cells, or PBMCs. Deeply sampled blood TCRbeta repertoires from subjects exposed to, actively infected with, or recovered from COVID-19 were included in the dataset. The repertoires were made available in a free public database intended to serve as a resource for research on the immune response to SARS-CoV-2. Samples came from the ongoing ImmuneRACE study (first 160 participants) plus 1,254 subjects from 6 global collaborators. The sample metadata nearly always contained a de-identified subject ID, COVID-19 status, age in years and sex. Where available, HLA class I and class II types were obtained from metadata supplied by the sample provider rather than from assay-based typing. Results and caveats for the whole study, not just this receptor: The amount of clinical and demographic metadata varied by source and participant and was provided uncurated.

TCRbeta CDR3 regions were amplified from genomic DNA by means of the immunoSEQ Assay, a bias-controlled multiplex PCR. The paper's processing steps were these. Nucleated cell counts per sample were estimated from amplification of reference gene primers within the assay. To quantify the absolute abundance of each unique TCRbeta CDR3 rearrangement, sequence reads were collapsed and filtered. For each sample, productive Simpson clonality was calculated as the square root of Simpson's diversity index over productive rearrangements. Here the immuneACCESS table is served through TCRdb, limited to in-frame sequences with V and J called. Missing clones are a known gap in these copies; in checked studies unresolved V genes cover under half, and the rest lacks a known reason. V and J calls and clone size are copied from that table; D and trimming were computed from the DNA. Within this sample are more than 150,000 clones, with approximately 80% of them counted one time only. The ten largest clones represent approximately 15% of the sample.

Counted from cysteine to phenylalanine, this CDR3 has 15 amino acids. The DNA shown is the 45-base CDR3, in frame from base 1. CDR1 and CDR2 (SGDLS, YYNGEE) derive from the germline V gene. V is clipped by 4 bases and J by 0 bases, and the sequence between their germline boundaries is 13 bases long. The V and J segments used are TRBV9 and TRBJ1-2; the D segment could be TRBD1, given 5 matching bases. The specimen was PBMCs or T cells enriched from blood (not recorded which). This clonotype was obtained from a man between 60 and 70 years old who had been exposed to COVID-19. CDR3 loop: CASSLDSLSNYGYTF. The DNA sequence follows: TGTGCCAGCAGCTTAGACAGTCTTTCTAACTATGGCTACACCTTC.